This T cell receptor (beta chain) was observed in a study of blood T cells in healthy people across ages. Overall study results and limits: No conclusive comparison of naive versus antigen-experienced cells was possible with unsorted PBMCs.

On this clonotype: Its antigen is unidentified.

This CDR3 comprises 12 residues. Germline V lookup: CDR1 SQVTM, CDR2 ANQGSEA. PCR was performed a second time for 7 to 11 cycles using a sample-barcoded 5' primer and a J-beta primer mix. TCRdb re-derived calls from the 5' RACE reads in MiXCR, one entry per CDR3 protein. Counted here are approximately 800,000 distinct CDR3 sequences, about 26% occurring once; the ten biggest clones make up 2.5% to 3.5%. The sample also formed part of further work on T cells of mothers and their children. Per that paper: All extracted RNA went into cDNA synthesis, approximately 1.5 ug per 15 ul. The authors added sample barcodes and 2-4 random nucleotides using the M1S primer of the second PCR.

The TCR originated in a boy between 10 and 17 years old in good health. The V gene is TRBV29-1, the J gene TRBJ2-5, with D unclear. The J call is doubtful: the DNA matches TRBJ2-7 better. Sequencing used blood. The chain's CDR3 is CSVLSATYEQYF. CDR3 in DNA: TGCAGCGTTCTGTCAGCCACCTACGAGCAGTACTTC.